This TCR beta chain was recovered during a study of cytomegalovirus exposure and HLA in healthy donors. Background on the study: Among some 400 genotyped donors, approximately 80% fell in the Caucasian-associated ancestry cluster. Study-wide points: Most likely, a cluster of highly shared sequence variants arose as a sequencing artifact.

This clone was recorded a few times. Its antigen is undetermined. Primers: 60 Vbeta forward and 13 Jbeta reverse. The data were produced by immunoSEQ multiplex PCR, yet TCRdb's version contains in-frame clones alone and is incomplete. The sample consists of 120,000 to 150,000 clones, roughly 80% of them appearing once. The sequence derives from a woman aged 30 to 39 in good health and CMV-seronegative. Sample: PBMCs.

For the CDR3, the DNA is TGTGCCAGCAGAATAAATCGGGGGAACACTGAAGCTTTCTTT. This gives the protein CASRINRGNTEAFF. The chain employs TRBV6-5 and TRBJ1-1; no reliable D call. V shed 6 bases and J shed 1 base, with 12 bases lying between them. The CDR3 length is 14 residues. Germline CDR1 and CDR2: MNHEY and SVGAGI.